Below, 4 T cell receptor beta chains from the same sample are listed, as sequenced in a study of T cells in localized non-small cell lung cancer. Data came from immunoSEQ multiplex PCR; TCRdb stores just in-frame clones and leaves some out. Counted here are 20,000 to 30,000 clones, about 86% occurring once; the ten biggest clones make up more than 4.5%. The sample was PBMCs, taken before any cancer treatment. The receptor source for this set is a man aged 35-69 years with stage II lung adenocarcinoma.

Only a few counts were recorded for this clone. The CDR3 loop reads CASGSRIDQPQHF. In nucleotides, the CDR3 is TGTGCCAGTGGTTCGCGGATAGATCAGCCCCAGCATTTT. The rearrangement uses TRBV19 and TRBJ1-5; no reliable D call. This CDR3 comprises 13 residues. The ends were cut back, 8 bases at V and 5 bases at J, with 13 bases in the middle. CDR1 and CDR2 from the germline V gene are LNHDA and SQIVND (reference sequence).

The chain's CDR3 is CASTFRGVYEQYF. DNA for the CDR3: TGTGCCAGCACCTTCAGGGGTGTCTACGAGCAGTACTTC. V and J are TRBV5-6 and TRBJ2-7, with D possibly being TRBD1 (6 bases). Trimming took 6 bases from V and 3 from J, leaving 13 bases between them. Germline V gene data show CDR1 as SGHDT and CDR2 as YYEEEE. This CDR3 is 13 amino acids long.

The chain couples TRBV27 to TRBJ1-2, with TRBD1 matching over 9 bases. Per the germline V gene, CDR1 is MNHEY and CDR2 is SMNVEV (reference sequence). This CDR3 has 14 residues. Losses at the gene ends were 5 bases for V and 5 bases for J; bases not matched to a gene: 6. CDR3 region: CASSRSGTGYGYTF. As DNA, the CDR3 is TGTGCCAGCAGTCGCTCCGGGACAGGGTATGGCTACACCTTC.

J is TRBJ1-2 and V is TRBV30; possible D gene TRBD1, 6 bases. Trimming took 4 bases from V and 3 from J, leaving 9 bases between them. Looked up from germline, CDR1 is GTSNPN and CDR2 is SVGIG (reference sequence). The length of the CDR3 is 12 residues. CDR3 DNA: TGTGCCTGGACCAGGGGTTACTATGGCTACACCTTC. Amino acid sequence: CAWTRGYYGYTF.